These 9 T cell receptor beta chains were all obtained from the same sample, sequenced in a study of blood T cell repertoires in COVID-19. Clones were read by immunoSEQ multiplex PCR, and TCRdb kept only the in-frame ones, dropping some. Here the sample spans about 300,000 clones, approximately 85% being singletons. The sample taken for sequencing was PBMCs or T cells enriched from blood (not recorded which). Source of these receptors: a man aged 25-40 years who had recovered from COVID-19.

J is TRBJ1-4 and V is TRBV27, with 11 bases matching TRBD1. V lost 4 bases and J lost 6; bases outside the gene matches: 10. CDR1 is MNHEY, CDR2 SMNVEV, per germline (reference sequence). This CDR3 is built from 17 residues. CDR3 in DNA: TGTGCCAGCAGTTCCTGGACAGGGGGCAAAGGAGATGAAAAACTGTTTTTT. As protein: CASSSWTGGKGDEKLFF.

This clone has only a few counts. The V and J genes are TRBV9 and TRBJ2-3; possible D gene TRBD2, 6 bases. The germline CDR1 and CDR2 sequences are SGDLS and YYNGEE. The V and J ends lost 4 bases and 6 bases respectively, with 18 bases between them. The CDR3 contains 15 residues. DNA for the CDR3: TGTGCCAGCAGCATGGGGGGTGGTTTCTCGGATACGCAGTATTTT. This encodes CASSMGGGFSDTQYF.

The V call is TRBV3-1 (or the pseudogene TRBV3-2), the J call TRBJ1-1; TRBD1 might be the D (5 bases). The germline V gene has CDR1 LGHDT and CDR2 YNNKEL (reference sequence). V was clipped by 6 bases and J by 4 bases, with 18 bases between them. There are 15 residues in the CDR3. The CDR3 reads CASRPTARSGTEAFF. The DNA of the CDR3 is TGTGCCAGCAGACCGACAGCCCGTAGCGGCACTGAAGCTTTCTTT.

The chain links TRBV6-5 to TRBJ2-7, with 8 bases identical to TRBD2. V shed 7 bases, J shed 2 bases, and the junction held 7 bases outside the gene matches. Germline CDR1 and CDR2: MNHEY and SVGAGI. The CDR3 contains 14 residues. CDR3 residues: CASTPGGKAYEQYF. CDR3 in DNA: TGTGCCAGCACTCCGGGGGGGAAGGCCTACGAGCAGTACTTC.

The V and J genes are TRBV28 and TRBJ1-1; D possibly corresponds to TRBD1 (5 bases). The CDR3 extends over 13 amino acids. V lost 6 bases, J lost 2 bases, and 10 bases lay in between. Looked up from germline, CDR1 is MDHEN and CDR2 is SYDVKM. DNA for the CDR3: TGTGCCAGCAGGGGGGGGGTAAACACTGAAGCTTTCTTT. Translation: CASRGGVNTEAFF.

V gene TRBV9 combines with J gene TRBJ2-5, with unresolved D. The CDR3 length is 14 residues. The V end lost 4 bases, the J end lost 1 base, and 11 bases lay between the germline ends. Germline-derived CDR1 and CDR2 are SGDLS and YYNGEE. In nucleotides, the CDR3 is TGTGCCAGCAGCTCCCGAGGTCCCCAAGAGACCCAGTACTTC. This sequence encodes CASSSRGPQETQYF.

The genes are TRBV6-5 and TRBJ1-1; no definite D call. Germline V gene sequence: CDR1 MNHEY, CDR2 SVGAGI. Trimming removed 2 bases at V and 1 base at J, with 11 bases between. The CDR3 extends over 15 amino acids. CDR3 DNA: TGTGCCAGCAGTTACACGGAGAGAACGAACACTGAAGCTTTCTTT. It specifies CASSYTERTNTEAFF.

The rearrangement joins TRBV23-1 to TRBJ2-7; 11 nucleotides agree with TRBD1. TRBV23-1 is assigned to the ORF class and has an uncertain function. J was trimmed by 7 bases and V by 0 bases; bases with no gene match: 8. This CDR3 region has 16 residues. CDR3 region: CASSQSAGQGGREQYF. CDR3 DNA sequence: TGCGCCAGCAGTCAATCTGCGGGACAGGGGGGTAGGGAGCAGTACTTC.

CDR3 region: CASSREWGHLSSYNEQFF. As DNA, the CDR3 is TGTGCCAGCAGCCGTGAATGGGGACACTTAAGCTCCTACAATGAGCAGTTCTTC. The gene calls are TRBV11-2 and TRBJ2-1; D is possibly TRBD1 (6 bases). The CDR3 length is 18 residues. Germline CDR1 SGHAT, CDR2 FQNNGV. The V gene lost 5 bases and the J gene lost 0 bases, with 20 bases spanning the gap.